This T cell receptor beta chain is drawn from a study of cytomegalovirus exposure and HLA in healthy donors. About this clone: The antigen is unknown.

The length of the CDR3 is 15 residues. The J segment lost 5 bases and the V segment lost 2 bases, leaving 6 bases of the junction unmatched. Germline V lookup: CDR1 MDHEN, CDR2 SYDVKM. Study-level findings and limits: Later analysis reportedly placed an Asian-associated ancestry cluster below the roughly 700-donor mean in N-insertions.

Primers: 60 Vbeta forward and 13 Jbeta reverse. The repertoire was sequenced with immunoSEQ multiplex PCR; TCRdb's copy has only in-frame clones and lacks some. In the table there are around 64,000 clones, around three quarters of which are singletons. V gene TRBV28 combines with J gene TRBJ1-5; 7 bases line up with TRBD1. Sequenced: PBMCs. This clonotype originated in a man younger than 35 in good health and CMV-seropositive. The CDR3 coding sequence is TGTGCCAGCAGTTTAGTGGCAGGGGGATATCAGCCCCAGCATTTT. It is translated as CASSLVAGGYQPQHF.